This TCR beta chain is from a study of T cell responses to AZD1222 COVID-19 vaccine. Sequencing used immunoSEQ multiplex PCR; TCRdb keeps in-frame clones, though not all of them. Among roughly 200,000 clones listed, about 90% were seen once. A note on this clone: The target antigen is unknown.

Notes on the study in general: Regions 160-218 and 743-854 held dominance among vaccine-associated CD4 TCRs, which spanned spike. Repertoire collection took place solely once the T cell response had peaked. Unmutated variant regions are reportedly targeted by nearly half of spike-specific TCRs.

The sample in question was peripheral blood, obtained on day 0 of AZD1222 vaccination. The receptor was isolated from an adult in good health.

The CDR3: CSARNTEAFF. In DNA form, the CDR3 reads TGCAGTGCTCGGAACACTGAAGCTTTCTTT. The chain carries TRBV20-1 and TRBJ1-1; D is undetermined. The CDR3 runs to 10 residues. Germline values: CDR1 DFQATT, CDR2 SNEGSKA (reference sequence). V dropped 5 bases and J dropped 1 base, with 2 bases sitting between them.